The 22 T cell receptor beta chains listed next were all sequenced from one sample in a study of PD-L1 blockade in urothelial cancer. Clones were sequenced by immunoSEQ multiplex PCR, and TCRdb holds only the in-frame ones, with some missing. The sample contains under 40,000 clones, almost 85% of which appear only once. Sequencing was performed on PBMCs, taken around atezolizumab (anti-PD-L1) treatment. Receptors originate from a man aged 65 to 79 with urothelial cancer.

The rearrangement uses TRBV14 and TRBJ2-7; 8 bases map to TRBD1. CDR1 and CDR2 from the germline V gene are SGHDN and FVKESK. CDR3 length equals 18 residues. The V segment lost 1 base and the J segment 3 bases; nucleotides outside the gene matches: 14. CDR3 sequence: CASSQGIIGTGLLYEQYF. The DNA for the CDR3 is TGTGCCAGCAGCCAAGGGATTATCGGGACAGGTTTGCTCTACGAGCAGTACTTC.

This clone occurred once. The genes are TRBV4-3 and TRBJ1-1, with D unclear. The CDR3 extends over 15 amino acids. Germline CDR1 reads LGHNA; CDR2 reads YSLEER. Trimming removed 2 bases at V and 4 bases at J, with 14 bases between. CDR3 amino acids: CASSQRRERVTEAFF. DNA for the CDR3: TGCGCCAGCAGCCAAAGGAGGGAGAGGGTCACTGAAGCTTTCTTT.

The chain uses TRBV6-5 and TRBJ2-1; D remains ambiguous. The V gene lost 6 bases and the J gene lost 8 bases, with 8 bases spanning the gap. CDR3 length: 11 residues. Germline V gives CDR1 MNHEY, CDR2 SVGAGI. The CDR3 sequence: CASSNSHEQFF. The CDR3 DNA sequence: TGTGCCAGCAGCAACAGCCATGAGCAGTTCTTC.

The chain joins TRBV7-3 to TRBJ1-1; D unresolved. Trimming removed 0 bases from V and 5 bases from J, with 7 bases in between. The CDR3 spans 13 residues. Germline V gives CDR1 SGHTA, CDR2 FQGTGA. For the CDR3, the DNA is TGTGCCAGCAGCTTAACCGGAGGAACTGAAGCTTTCTTT. Its protein is CASSLTGGTEAFF.

In its sample, this clone was seen a few times. The V call is TRBV6-4, the J call TRBJ2-5; TRBD2 aligns across 7 bases. After removal of 5 bases from V and 1 base from J, the junction contained 1 base not matched to a gene. Germline CDR1 MRHNA, CDR2 SNTAGT. The CDR3 is 13 amino acids. CDR3 amino acids: CASSRTSQETQYF. In DNA, the CDR3 is TGTGCCAGCAGTAGGACTAGCCAAGAGACCCAGTACTTC.

The gene calls are TRBV9 and TRBJ2-7, with TRBD1 as a possible D gene (6 bases). Germline-derived CDR1 and CDR2 are SGDLS and YYNGEE. V lost 4 bases to trimming and J lost 4 bases, with 12 bases between them. The CDR3 covers 13 residues. CDR3 nucleotides: TGTGCCAGCAGCAGACAGGACAATTACGAGCAGTACTTC. Its translation: CASSRQDNYEQYF.

This sequence joins TRBV7-8 and TRBJ1-4; TRBD1 aligns across 7 bases. The CDR3 totals 16 residues. Germline V gene data show CDR1 as SGHVS and CDR2 as FQNEAQ. J gave up 9 bases and V 5 bases, and 15 bases lay outside the gene matches. The CDR3, as DNA: TGTGCCAGCAGCGTCCGACAGGGCCCAGCAATGAAAAAACTGTTTTTT. Its translation: CASSVRQGPAMKKLFF.

The V gene is TRBV5-1, the J gene TRBJ1-2, with D possibly TRBD1 on 5 matching bases. Looked up from germline, CDR1 is SGHRS and CDR2 is YFSETQ. Trimming removed 3 bases at V and 9 bases at J, with 18 bases between. The CDR3 contains 14 residues. CDR3 bases: TGCGCCAGCAGCTCGGGGGGTTACGTGGGGAGCTACACCTTC. Its protein product is CASSSGGYVGSYTF. Full variable domain (missing parts from reference TRBV5-1 and TRBJ1-2): KAGVTQTPRYLIKTRGQQVTLSCSPISGHRSVSWYQQTPGQGLQFLFEYFSETQRNKGNFPGRFSGRQFSNSRSEMNVSTLELGDSALYLCASSSGGYVGSYTFGSGTRLTVV.

This clone appeared a few times. The rearrangement joins TRBV2 to TRBJ2-7, with 8 bases fitting TRBD1. This CDR3 has 16 residues. CDR1 is SNHLY and CDR2 is FYNNEI in the germline V gene. The J segment lost 5 bases and the V segment lost 6 bases, leaving 15 bases of the junction unmatched. The CDR3: CASSTPLGAGGNEQYF. In DNA form, the CDR3 reads TGTGCCAGCAGCACCCCCCTCGGGGCAGGGGGCAACGAGCAGTACTTC.

The gene calls are TRBV28 and TRBJ1-2; TRBD1 is a possible D gene (5 bases). CDR3 length: 11 residues. The germline V gene encodes CDR1 MDHEN and CDR2 SYDVKM. Trimming shortened V by 10 bases and J by 4 bases, and 10 bases separated the two germline ends. CDR3 loop: CATGLLYGYTF. The CDR3, as DNA: TGTGCCACGGGACTTCTCTATGGCTACACCTTC.

This clone has just one count. The V call is TRBV5-1, the J call TRBJ2-6; possible D gene TRBD2, 6 bases. Germline V gene lookup returns CDR1 SGHRS and CDR2 YFSETQ. Trimming took 7 bases from V and 5 from J, leaving 13 bases between them. This CDR3 is 14 amino acids long. The CDR3 coding sequence is TGCGCCAGCGCCCGGGAGCACTGGGCCAACGTCCTGACTTTC. Protein product: CASAREHWANVLTF.

The V call is TRBV9, the J call TRBJ2-7, with 12 bases lining up with TRBD2. J lost 0 bases, V lost 4 bases, and 2 bases had no gene match. This CDR3 has 15 amino acids. Germline V gives CDR1 SGDLS, CDR2 YYNGEE. The CDR3 sequence is CASSRTSGNSYEQYF. The CDR3, as DNA: TGTGCCAGCAGCAGGACTAGCGGGAACTCCTACGAGCAGTACTTC. The whole variable domain, filled in from reference TRBV9 and TRBJ2-7, reads DSGVTQTPKHLITATGQRVTLRCSPRSGDLSVYWYQQSLDQGLQFLIQYYNGEERAKGNILERFSAQQFPDLHSELNLSSLELGDSALYFCASSRTSGNSYEQYFGPGTRLTVT.

The chain links TRBV30 to TRBJ1-1; D remains unclear. V was pared by 5 bases and J by 5 bases, with 12 bases between. The CDR3 contains 12 residues. Germline V CDR1 and CDR2: GTSNPN, SVGIG (reference sequence). The CDR3 reads CAWDFPGTEAFF. The CDR3 bases are TGTGCCTGGGACTTCCCCGGGACTGAAGCTTTCTTT.

The rearrangement uses TRBV2 and TRBJ2-2; a possible D gene is TRBD1 (6 bases). The V and J ends lost 8 bases and 2 bases respectively, with 12 bases between them. CDR1 and CDR2 from the germline V gene are SNHLY and FYNNEI. The CDR3 is made up of 14 amino acids. The CDR3 DNA follows: TGTGCCAGCTCGGCCAGGGGCAACACCGGGGAGCTGTTTTTT. Protein product: CASSARGNTGELFF. The whole variable domain, filled in from reference TRBV2 and TRBJ2-2, reads EPEVTQTPSHQVTQMGQEVILRCVPISNHLYFYWYRQILGQKVEFLVSFYNNEISEKSEIFDDQFSVERPDGSNFTLKIRSTKLEDSAMYFCASSARGNTGELFFGEGSRLTVL.

The rearrangement links TRBV7-2 to TRBJ2-1; perhaps TRBD2 as D (5 bases). The germline V and J ends were trimmed by 1 base and 9 bases, with 10 bases remaining between them. The germline V gene encodes CDR1 SGHTA and CDR2 FQGNSA. CDR3 length: 13 residues. CDR3 bases: TGTGCCAGCAGCTTAGTCCCAGAGGGTGAGCAGTTCTTC. Its translation is CASSLVPEGEQFF. Full variable domain (remainder filled in from reference TRBV7-2 and TRBJ2-1): GAGVSQSPSNKVTEKGKDVELRCDPISGHTALYWYRQSLGQGLEFLIYFQGNSAPDKSGLPSDRFSAERTGGSVSTLTIQRTQQEDSAVYLCASSLVPEGEQFFGPGTRLTVL.

The genes are TRBV6-1 and TRBJ1-1; D gene uncertain. CDR1 MNHNS and CDR2 SASEGT come from the germline V gene. The V end lost 6 bases, the J end lost 8 bases, and 10 bases lay between the germline ends. The CDR3 covers 11 residues. The CDR3: CASRRTVEAFF. The CDR3 nucleotides are TGTGCCAGCAGGAGGACTGTAGAAGCTTTCTTT.

This rearrangement joins TRBV6-1 to TRBJ1-1; tentatively, D is TRBD1 (5 bases). V gave up 5 bases and J gave up 6 bases, with 19 bases separating them. Per the germline V gene, CDR1 is MNHNS and CDR2 is SASEGT. The CDR3 contains 15 residues. CDR3 nucleotide sequence: TGTGCCAGCAGTCCATTCCGGGGGGTTGCCGCTGAAGCTTTCTTT. Translating it yields CASSPFRGVAAEAFF.

The chain couples TRBV5-5 to TRBJ1-3, with D hard to call. Trimming removed 7 bases from V and 0 bases from J, with 14 bases in between. Germline values: CDR1 SGHKS, CDR2 YYEKEE (reference sequence). The CDR3 extends over 15 amino acids. Written as DNA, the CDR3 is TGTGCCAGCGGTCCTGACACGTCCTCTGGAAACACCATATATTTT. This sequence encodes CASGPDTSSGNTIYF.

This clone has a handful of counts. The chain joins TRBV6-1 to TRBJ1-5; 7 bases line up with TRBD1. The junction had 7 bases not matched to a gene; V was cut back by 3 bases and J by 2 bases. Germline CDR1 and CDR2: MNHNS and SASEGT. CDR3 length equals 16 residues. The CDR3 protein is CASSDLLTGGNQPQHF. For the CDR3, the DNA is TGTGCCAGCAGTGACCTCCTCACAGGGGGCAATCAGCCCCAGCATTTT.

The rearrangement uses TRBV5-1 and TRBJ2-5; TRBD1 matches at 11 bases. CDR1 and CDR2 (germline): SGHRS, YFSETQ. The CDR3 is 16 residues long. The J segment lost 2 bases and the V segment lost 4 bases, leaving 7 bases of the junction unmatched. The CDR3 sequence: CASSGGTGGYQETQYF. CDR3 nucleotide sequence: TGCGCCAGCAGCGGGGGGACAGGGGGATATCAAGAGACCCAGTACTTC. The whole variable domain, filled in from reference TRBV5-1 and TRBJ2-5, reads KAGVTQTPRYLIKTRGQQVTLSCSPISGHRSVSWYQQTPGQGLQFLFEYFSETQRNKGNFPGRFSGRQFSNSRSEMNVSTLELGDSALYLCASSGGTGGYQETQYFGPGTRLLVL.

The chain combines TRBV19 with TRBJ2-7; 7 bases match TRBD1. The germline V gene encodes CDR1 LNHDA and CDR2 SQIVND (reference sequence). V was clipped by 1 base and J by 5 bases; unmatched bases: 8. The CDR3 totals 15 residues. CDR3 residues: CASSIVEGAWDEQYF. CDR3 coding DNA: TGTGCCAGTAGTATAGTAGAGGGGGCCTGGGACGAGCAGTACTTC.

A word on this clone: One junction end disagrees with the germline gene, perhaps due to a read error. This chain connects TRBV2 to TRBJ1-1; perhaps TRBD1 as D (6 bases). The V gene's germline CDR1 is SNHLY and CDR2 FYNNEI. The CDR3 runs to 12 residues. CDR3 sequence reads: CASSEAWDNRIF. Written as DNA, the CDR3 is TGTGCCAGCAGTGAAGCTTGGGACAACAGAATTTTT.